This record covers a single T cell receptor (beta chain). This entry belongs to a study of control samples from healthy donors and cancer patients. This CDR3 comprises 13 residues. The V gene's germline CDR1 is SGHTA and CDR2 FQGTGA. The V and J ends lost 1 base and 6 bases respectively, with 9 bases between them. Generated by immunoSEQ multiplex PCR, the TCRdb table keeps only in-frame clones and is missing some. The table has 65,000 to 90,000 clones, around 87% seen once. This sequence originates from a man aged 50-59 years in good health. The sequencing sample was made of blood. This sequence joins TRBV7-3 and TRBJ1-2, with unresolved D. The CDR3 coding sequence is TGTGCCAGCAGCTTAAACTGGGTGGATGGCTACACCTTC. Its protein is CASSLNWVDGYTF.